Below, one T cell receptor (beta chain) is given with its context. There is no known antigen for this receptor. No per-base quality is available; no much larger clone lies one base away. In the ophthalmopathy patients, disease was moderately to severely active, with a Clinical Activity Score of 3 or more, a NOSPECS grade of 4 or more, and a duration of less than 3 months. The study excluded patients with uncontrolled infections, other autoimmune diseases, pregnancy or lactation. Diagnoses relied on clinical symptoms, serum thyroxine and TRAb, thyroid ultrasound and orbital computed tomography. Ficoll-Paque density gradient centrifugation was used to isolate PBMCs from approximately 11 ml of fresh peripheral blood. Total RNA was extracted using Trizol reagent, and RNA quality was assessed on an Agilent 2100 Bioanalyzer. The data were obtained in a study of T cells in Graves' hyperthyroidism and ophthalmopathy (dated by TCRdb to the late 2010s). Concerning the study at large: Peripheral blood was collected at initial diagnosis, before any treatment. TCR Vbeta CDR3 sequencing of fewer than 150 peripheral blood samples (about 45 ophthalmopathy, 75 to 80 hyperthyroidism and around 17 progressor patients) is reported in the paper. To identify distinguishing TCR V-J signatures, a discovery cohort of some 99 patients was used, comprising roughly 45 with Graves' ophthalmopathy and 57 with stable Graves' hyperthyroidism. Whether ophthalmopathy could be predicted prospectively was tested in an independent validation cohort made up of under 20 hyperthyroidism patients plus 17 patients who later progressed to ophthalmopathy. For training and testing, the roughly 93 patients in the discovery cohort were randomly divided in a 7:3 ratio. After blood sampling, hyperthyroidism patients were treated with methimazole at a starting dose of 30 mg daily, and ophthalmopathy patients were treated with high-dose intravenous methylprednisolone. Thyroid tissue and blood T-cell repertoires from several Graves' hyperthyroidism patients were also compared in the study. Broad study findings and their caveats: In validation, the model predicted progression to ophthalmopathy with just under 71% sensitivity and 72% to 75% specificity, a median of about 6 months before onset. No statistical method was used to fix the sample size in advance, and group allocation was not hidden from the investigators. Most expanded thyroid clonotypes (frequency above 0.001) were also found in blood, which suggests that blood repertoires may mirror thyroid immune responses. In cross-validation, a model built on a 13 V-J signature told ophthalmopathy apart from stable hyperthyroidism with under 90% sensitivity and around 84% specificity, and in testing the same model reached 80%/75%.

Amplification of TCR beta CDR3 regions was carried out from RNA transcripts. For the first round of RT-PCR on the TCR CDR3, the HTBI primer set was used together with the Qiagen OneStep RT-PCR kit. A second multiplex PCR round built the libraries, followed by size selection and purification. The libraries were sequenced on an Illumina HiSeq2000 using paired-end 100 bp reads. In the source study's methods: SOAPnuke was used to process the raw data, throwing out any read that contained adapters or uncalled bases, had a mean Phred below 15, or lacked an exact constant-primer or identifier match. COPE v1.2.5 was used to merge high-quality paired reads, and clonotypes were defined as unique nucleotide sequences. Clonotypes were aligned to IMGT TRBV, TRBD and TRBJ reference segments using MiTCR v1.1. The analysis included only V-J combinations with a frequency above 0.0001, which together covered 99% to 99.2% of the repertoires. The TCS score was defined as F50 (clonal expansion) divided by E x V (chaos), with BLOSUM62-based TCRdist calculated between CDR3 peptides within each V-J. Welch's t-statistics and random forest reduced around 520 V-J features to 10 to 15, which were used in a naive Bayes classifier (R e1071). The public reads were quality trimmed at Q25 with fastp and then assembled into clones with MiXCR by TCRdb, keeping productive beta chains. Identical CDR3 proteins give one entry, which carries the most common genes and DNA. The V and J calls were not made by the authors but by TCRdb's processing. The sample table lists over 400,000 distinct CDR3 sequences, about 14% of them with a count of one. The top ten constitute approximately 13% of the sample.

For this chain, trimming is 2 bases at the V end and 0 bases at the J end, and the number of junction bases without a gene match is 12. From the cysteine through the phenylalanine, the CDR3 covers 19 amino acids. Only the CDR3 DNA is retained, 57 bases long and in frame from the first base. CDR1 and CDR2, per the germline V gene (reference sequence), are DFQATT and SNEGSKA. This clonotype originated in a man between 18 and 35 years old with Graves' ophthalmopathy. The sample was blood. The rearranged chain carries TRBV20-1 and TRBJ2-6, and 8 junctional nucleotides match TRBD2. The CDR3 loop reads CSARNPRGASSSGANVLTF. The DNA is TGCAGTGCTAGAAACCCGCGGGGGGCCTCAAGCTCTGGGGCCAACGTCCTGACTTTC.